These 10 T cell receptor beta chains were sequenced from one sample in a study of CD8 T cells in Susac syndrome. With random hexamers, reverse transcription was performed on about 0.5 to 1 ug of RNA. TCRdb re-analysed the immunoSEQ multiplex PCR reads in MiXCR, keeping a single row per CDR3 protein. The sample carries 130,000 to 150,000 distinct CDR3 sequences, 94% recorded once. Input material: CD4+ T cells from PBMCs. The receptors here all came from a human donor in good health.

The V gene is TRBV11-1, the J gene TRBJ1-1; possible D gene TRBD1, 6 bases. V was pared by 5 bases and J by 5 bases, with 15 bases between. CDR3 length: 14 residues. Per the germline V gene, CDR1 is SGHAT and CDR2 is FQDESV (reference sequence). Written as DNA, the CDR3 is TGTGCCAGCAGCATACAGGGCGGCGGGACTGAAGCTTTCTTT. This encodes CASSIQGGGTEAFF.

The genes are TRBV18 and TRBJ1-1; no clear D. Trimming took off 1 base at V and 4 bases at J, with 13 bases between the two ends. This CDR3 region has 15 residues. CDR1 and CDR2 (germline): KGHSH, LQKENI. The CDR3 DNA is TGTGCCAGCTCACCACTAATTCAGAGAATCACTGAAGCTTTCTTT. This sequence encodes CASSPLIQRITEAFF.

CDR3 coding DNA: TGTGCCAGCAGCTTGACTAGCTTCGGATCCGAGCAGTACTTC. As protein: CASSLTSFGSEQYF. The chain is built from TRBV5-4 and TRBJ2-7, with a possible D match to TRBD2 (6 bases). CDR3 size: 14 residues. The germline V and J ends were trimmed by 1 base and 6 bases, with 14 bases remaining between them. Per the germline V gene, CDR1 is SGHNT and CDR2 is YYREEE (reference sequence). Full variable domain (missing parts from reference TRBV5-4 and TRBJ2-7): ETGVTQSPTHLIKTRGQQVTLRCSSQSGHNTVSWYQQALGQGPQFIFQYYREEENGRGNFPPRFSGLQFPNYSSELNVNALELDDSALYLCASSLTSFGSEQYFGPGTRLTVT.

The table lists this clonotype with a count of one. The chain carries TRBV7-3 and TRBJ2-3; D tentatively fits TRBD1 or TRBD2 (9 bases each). The CDR3 extends over 17 amino acids. V lost 5 bases and J lost 4, with 22 bases in between. The germline gives CDR1 SGHTA, CDR2 FQGTGA. The CDR3 protein is CASSPSGTGTYADTQYF. The CDR3 coding sequence is TGTGCCAGCAGCCCTAGCGGGACAGGGACATATGCAGATACGCAGTATTTT.

V and J are TRBV18 and TRBJ2-5; D may correspond to TRBD1 or TRBD2 (6 bases each). V was trimmed by 3 bases and J by 5 bases, leaving 16 bases between them. The CDR3 loop spans 15 amino acids. Germline V gene data show CDR1 as KGHSH and CDR2 as LQKENI. CDR3 nucleotides: TGTGCCAGCTCACCCCTCGGGCCGGGGGCGGAGACCCAGTACTTC. Protein sequence: CASSPLGPGAETQYF.

The V gene is TRBV10-3, the J gene TRBJ2-2; perhaps TRBD2 as D (6 bases). The V gene's germline CDR1 is ENHRY and CDR2 SYGVKD. V lost 4 bases and J 4 bases, leaving 16 bases between the germline ends. There are 16 residues in the CDR3. This CDR3 is CAISVFQGGGTGELFF. The CDR3 DNA reads TGTGCCATCAGTGTATTTCAGGGAGGCGGCACCGGGGAGCTGTTTTTT.

The CDR3 coding sequence is TGCAGCGCCCCCAACAGTCTTACTGAAGCTTTCTTT. It is translated as CSAPNSLTEAFF. The V and J genes are TRBV29-1 and TRBJ1-1; D is ambiguous. V lost 7 bases and J lost 5, with 14 bases in between. Germline-derived CDR1 and CDR2 are SQVTM and ANQGSEA. The CDR3 has 12 amino acids. The complete variable domain, with remaining parts taken from reference TRBV29-1 and TRBJ1-1, reads SAVISQKPSRDICQRGTSLTIQCQVDSQVTMMFWYRQQPGQSLTLIATANQGSEATYESGFVIDKFPISRPNLTFSTLTVSNMSPEDSSIYLCSAPNSLTEAFFGQGTRLTVV.

J is TRBJ2-2 and V is TRBV4-2, with a tentative D call TRBD2 (7 bases). The CDR3 covers 17 residues. The V end lost 0 bases, the J end lost 5 bases, and 16 bases lay between the germline ends. Germline CDR1 reads LGHNA; CDR2 reads YNFKEQ. The CDR3 spells CASSQDLAGAGTGELFF. The DNA for the CDR3 is TGTGCCAGCAGCCAAGATTTGGCGGGGGCAGGTACCGGGGAGCTGTTTTTT.

The V and J genes are TRBV9 and TRBJ2-5; a weak D match, TRBD2 (5 bases). The germline gives CDR1 SGDLS, CDR2 YYNGEE. The length of the CDR3 is 15 residues. Trimming cost V 2 bases and J 5 bases, with 16 bases left between them. The CDR3, as DNA: TGTGCCAGCAGCGTTGGCAGCGGCTATGGGGAGACCCAGTACTTC. Amino acid sequence: CASSVGSGYGETQYF.

The chain is built from TRBV2 and TRBJ2-3, with a possible D match to TRBD2 (5 bases). Per germline, CDR1 SNHLY and CDR2 FYNNEI. Trimming pared 3 bases from V and 2 bases from J, leaving 12 bases between. The CDR3 is 15 amino acids. In DNA form, the CDR3 reads TGTGCCAGCAGTGAGCGGCGGGCCCACACAGATACGCAGTATTTT. Protein product: CASSERRAHTDTQYF. Using reference TRBV2 and TRBJ2-3 for the parts outside the CDR3, the full variable domain is EPEVTQTPSHQVTQMGQEVILRCVPISNHLYFYWYRQILGQKVEFLVSFYNNEISEKSEIFDDQFSVERPDGSNFTLKIRSTKLEDSAMYFCASSERRAHTDTQYFGPGTRLTVL.